This T cell receptor (beta chain) originates from a study of neurological immune-mediated disorders. From the 5' RACE reads, TCRdb called clonotypes with MiXCR, one entry per CDR3 protein. The repertoire includes some 26,000 distinct CDR3 sequences, 3.3% of them detected once, and 7% to 8.5% sits in the top ten. There are many counts of this clonotype. The antigen remains unidentified. Study-wide results and caveats: Phylogenetic analysis grouped 18 of 34 multiple sclerosis patients' repertoires together, suggesting a possible repertoire signature. In HTLV-1-associated myelopathy, TCR clonal expansion was greatest, whereas multiple sclerosis had the least, falling below healthy controls.

The CDR3 is 16 residues long. Trimming pared 0 bases from V and 0 bases from J, leaving 9 bases between. From germline, CDR1 is SEHNR and CDR2 FQNEAQ (reference sequence). J is TRBJ2-1 and V is TRBV7-9; possibly TRBD2 for D (6 bases). The receptor comes from a woman aged 30 to 39 with multiple sclerosis. Sequencing used PBMCs. In nucleotides, the CDR3 is TGTGCCAGCAGCTTAGCCGCGGGGAGCTCCTACAATGAGCAGTTCTTC. Residues: CASSLAAGSSYNEQFF.